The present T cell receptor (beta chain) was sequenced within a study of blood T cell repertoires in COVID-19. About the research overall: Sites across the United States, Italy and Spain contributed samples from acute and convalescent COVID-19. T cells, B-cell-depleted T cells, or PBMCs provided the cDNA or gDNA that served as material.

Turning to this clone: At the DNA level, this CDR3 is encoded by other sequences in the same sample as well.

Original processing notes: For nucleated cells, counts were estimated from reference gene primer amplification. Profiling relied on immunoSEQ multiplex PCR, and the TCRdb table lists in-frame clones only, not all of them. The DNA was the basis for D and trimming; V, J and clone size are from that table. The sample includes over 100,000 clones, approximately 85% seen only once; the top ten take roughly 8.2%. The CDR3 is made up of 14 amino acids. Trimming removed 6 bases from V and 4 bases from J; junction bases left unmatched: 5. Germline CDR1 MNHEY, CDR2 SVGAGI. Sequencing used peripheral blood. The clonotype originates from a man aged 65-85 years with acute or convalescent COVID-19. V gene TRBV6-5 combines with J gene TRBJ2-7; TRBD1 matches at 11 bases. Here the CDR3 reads CASSLDRGPYEQYF. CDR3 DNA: TGTGCCAGCAGCCTGGACAGGGGGCCTTACGAGCAGTACTTC.